The subject of this entry is one T cell receptor (beta chain). The antigen it binds to is not known. There are no base qualities to consult, and no much larger clone falls within one base. The data belong to a study of somatic mutations in cytotoxic T cells in rheumatoid arthritis (dated by TCRdb to 2017 to 2019). As for the study more broadly: Patient peripheral blood (30 ml EDTA) was drawn right after diagnosis and before any treatment started. Patients and controls did not essentially differ in median age, which was nearly identical between the groups. Some T-cell populations stained with V beta antibodies were sorted by flow on a FACSAria II or Sony SH800 to nearly 100% purity, with sorted V beta1+ cells additionally subjected to TCRB sequencing. A total of some 68 rheumatoid arthritis patients and more than 15 healthy controls underwent TCRB deep sequencing. The study asked whether expanded CD8+ T-cell clones in newly diagnosed, untreated rheumatoid arthritis carry somatic mutations, and used TCRB deep sequencing to characterize clonality. Study-wide findings and limitations: Healthy controls showed no age-related increase in CD8+ clonality, whereas patients did (Spearman r ~ 0.49). The expanded CD8+ clones had unknown antigen targets, and not appearing in virus-specific databases did not rule out that they were virus-specific. CD8+ T-cell clonality in rheumatoid arthritis patients was not significantly different from that in age-matched healthy controls. The finding that TRBV07 was slightly underrepresented in patients was left unadjusted for multiple comparisons. Several identical CD8+ TCRB sequences were found in both blood and synovial fluid, and in about an eighth of the roughly 65 patients the largest CD8+ clone exceeded 20% of CD8+ cells.

The germline V gene (reference sequence) supplies CDR1 MNHEY and CDR2 SMNVEV. Between the V and J ends, shortened by 8 bases and 8 bases respectively, the junction contains 16 bases. From the cysteine up to the phenylalanine, the CDR3 has a length of 13 residues. Only CDR3 DNA is held: 39 bases, read in frame from base 1. Genomic DNA underwent TCRB CDR3 sequencing using the immunoSEQ assay. In the source study's methods: Published virus-specific TCRB sequences were compared with patient CD8+ clones larger than 1%, and only a few matches were found. Only productive TCRB rearrangements were included in the analyses. A clone was defined by a unique TCRB CDR3 sequence, and clonality was computed as a productive clonality index based on Shannon entropy. Repertoire overlap between two samples was calculated from the template counts of each clone relative to total templates per sample. V-gene usage measured by flow cytometry correlated with TCRB sequencing V-gene usage, with a Spearman r of approximately 0.6. TCRdb obtained this table from immuneACCESS and retained in-frame rearrangements with V and J assigned. These tables miss some clones; where compared with another copy, unresolved V genes account for less than half of the shortfall, and the remainder is unexplained. The V and J calls and the clone size are those of that table, but D and trimming were determined from the DNA. For this sample there are about 7,300 clones; 74% appear just once. Of the sample, roughly a sixth is held by the ten largest clones.

Flow cytometry confirmed the purity of CD4+ and CD8+ cells that had been isolated by positive magnetic bead selection on an AutoMACS. Initial screening for clonal expansions relied on flow cytometry with a TCR V beta antibody panel, after which sorted CD8+ fractions underwent TCRB deep sequencing for characterization. Peripheral blood mononuclear cells were obtained using density gradient separation with Ficoll-Paque PLUS. Nucleospin Tissue or Tissue XS kits were used to extract DNA from CD4-enriched, CD8-enriched or PBMC samples, and a Qubit 2.0 fluorometer was used for quantification. Sequenced: CD8+ T cells sorted from blood. The rearranged chain carries TRBV27 and TRBJ1-3; the D gene is not confidently resolved. The receptor comes from an adult with rheumatoid arthritis. The CDR3 region has the sequence CASGLMPGHTIYF. The sequence in DNA is TGTGCCAGCGGACTCATGCCGGGCCACACCATATATTTT.